The 23 T cell receptor beta chains given below trace back to one sample, sequenced in a study of cytomegalovirus exposure and HLA in healthy donors. Both 60 Vbeta primers and 13 Jbeta primers went into the PCR. The table came from immunoSEQ multiplex PCR; TCRdb's copy has only in-frame clones and leaves some out. This table holds 45,000 to 60,000 clones. Sequencing input: PBMCs. These receptors were taken from a male donor in good health and CMV-seronegative.

The chain combines TRBV6-6 with TRBJ2-7, with TRBD2 matching 13 bases. Trimming cost V 6 bases and J 4 bases; bases outside gene matches: 6. The CDR3 is 15 residues long. Germline CDR1 MNHNY, CDR2 SVGAGI (reference sequence). CDR3 in DNA: TGTGCCAGCAGCCTCGGGACTAGCGGGACTTACGAGCAGTACTTC. It yields the protein CASSLGTSGTYEQYF.

The chain is built from TRBV27 and TRBJ2-7; D call uncertain. V lost 2 bases and J 5 bases, leaving 10 bases between the germline ends. This CDR3 has 13 amino acids. The germline V gene encodes CDR1 MNHEY and CDR2 SMNVEV (reference sequence). CDR3 in DNA: TGTGCCAGCAGTTTAACGGTCATCCACGAGCAGTACTTC. Protein sequence: CASSLTVIHEQYF.

V usage is TRBV29-1 and J usage is TRBJ2-7; 12 bases match TRBD2. J lost 4 bases, V lost 4 bases, and 8 bases had no gene match. This CDR3 has 15 amino acids. Germline-derived CDR1 and CDR2 are SQVTM and ANQGSEA. The CDR3, as DNA: TGCAGCGTTGTTCCACTAGCGGGGGGAGGATACGAGCAGTACTTC. It is translated as CSVVPLAGGGYEQYF.

The rearrangement links TRBV19 to TRBJ2-7, with 9 bases lining up with TRBD2. Germline assignment: CDR1 LNHDA and CDR2 SQIVND (reference sequence). The V gene end was trimmed by 6 bases and the J gene end by 2 bases; junction bases not matched to a gene: 8. The CDR3 has 15 amino acids. The DNA for the CDR3 is TGTGCCAGTAGCCATAGCGGGGGAGAAACCTACGAGCAGTACTTC. It codes for CASSHSGGETYEQYF.

The chain has TRBV15 and TRBJ2-7; TRBD1 matches at 9 bases. CDR1 and CDR2 from the germline V gene are LNHNV and YYDKDF (reference sequence). The CDR3 runs 14 residues. The V segment lost 6 bases and the J segment 5 bases; nucleotides outside the gene matches: 8. CDR3 protein: CATRVTGGINEQYF. CDR3 bases: TGTGCCACCAGGGTCACAGGGGGCATCAACGAGCAGTACTTC. The complete variable domain, with remaining parts taken from reference TRBV15 and TRBJ2-7, reads DAMVIQNPRYQVTQFGKPVTLSCSQTLNHNVMYWYQQKSSQAPKLLFHYYDKDFNNEADTPDNFQSRRPNTSFCFLDIRSPGLGDTAMYLCATRVTGGINEQYFGPGTRLTVT.

In DNA form, the CDR3 reads TGCGCCAGCAGCCAGACTAGCGGGGACTCCTACGAGCAGTACTTC. Residues: CASSQTSGDSYEQYF. This chain connects TRBV4-1 to TRBJ2-7, with TRBD2 matching over 11 bases. Germline assignment: CDR1 MGHRA and CDR2 YSYEKL. The V gene end was trimmed by 3 bases and the J gene end by 0 bases; junction bases not matched to a gene: 1. The length of the CDR3 is 15 residues.

The chain joins TRBV30 to TRBJ1-4; 10 nucleotides line up with TRBD1. Trimming took 2 bases from V and 4 from J; bases not matched to a gene: 7. This CDR3 is built from 16 residues. Germline V gene sequence: CDR1 GTSNPN, CDR2 SVGIG (reference sequence). The CDR3 DNA sequence: TGTGCCTGGAGTCGCAGACAGGGGGCTTTTAATGAAAAACTGTTTTTT. Its translation: CAWSRRQGAFNEKLFF.

The chain employs TRBV30 and TRBJ2-7; D is uncertain. The CDR3 extends over 13 amino acids. V was pared by 7 bases and J by 3 bases, with 16 bases between. Germline V gives CDR1 GTSNPN, CDR2 SVGIG (reference sequence). This CDR3 reads CASTRRSNYEQYF. DNA of the CDR3: TGTGCCTCAACCCGGAGATCAAACTACGAGCAGTACTTC.

The chain carries TRBV7-9 and TRBJ1-5; no firm D call. This CDR3 has 14 amino acids. From germline, CDR1 is SEHNR and CDR2 FQNEAQ (reference sequence). Deletions cut 3 bases from V and 2 bases from J, with 8 bases between. CDR3 residues: CASSFSVGNQPQHF. The CDR3 DNA sequence: TGTGCCAGCAGCTTCAGTGTTGGCAATCAGCCCCAGCATTTT.

The chain joins TRBV7-6 to TRBJ1-1, with D hard to call. Per germline, CDR1 SGHVS and CDR2 FNYEAQ. This CDR3 region has 14 residues. The V gene lost 2 bases and the J gene lost 2 bases, with 9 bases spanning the gap. CDR3 loop: CASSLTEENTEAFF. Here the CDR3 DNA reads TGTGCCAGCAGCTTAACTGAGGAAAACACTGAAGCTTTCTTT.

The rearrangement links TRBV7-2 to TRBJ1-6; 8 bases match TRBD1. This CDR3 region has 16 residues. After removal of 5 bases from V and 8 bases from J, the junction contained 11 bases not matched to a gene. Germline V gene lookup returns CDR1 SGHTA and CDR2 FQGNSA. The CDR3 nucleotides are TGTGCCAGCAGCCCCCGCCGGACAGGGTTCGATTCACCCCTCCACTTT. Translation: CASSPRRTGFDSPLHF.

V gene TRBV6-5 combines with J gene TRBJ2-7; D might be TRBD1 (5 bases). This CDR3 is built from 11 residues. CDR1 and CDR2 (germline): MNHEY, SVGAGI. The V end was cut by 6 bases, the J end by 7 bases, with 10 bases between. The CDR3 spells CASSRRQEQYF. The CDR3 bases are TGTGCCAGCAGCCGAAGACAGGAGCAGTACTTC.

V is TRBV9 and J is TRBJ1-1, with D possibly TRBD1 on 5 matching bases. The germline V and J ends were trimmed by 3 bases and 1 base, with 16 bases remaining between them. CDR1 SGDLS and CDR2 YYNGEE come from the germline V gene. This CDR3 contains 16 residues. The CDR3 DNA sequence: TGTGCCAGCAGCGGGAGGGTAGGGGTGGGGAACACTGAAGCTTTCTTT. It encodes CASSGRVGVGNTEAFF.

The rearrangement uses TRBV7-8 and TRBJ1-1, with 10 bases identical to TRBD1. Germline V gene data show CDR1 as SGHVS and CDR2 as FQNEAQ. This CDR3 spans 15 amino acids. Trimming cost V 1 base and J 4 bases; bases outside gene matches: 3. Here the CDR3 reads CASSLDRTGGTEAFF. The CDR3 nucleotides read TGTGCCAGCAGCTTAGACCGGACAGGGGGCACTGAAGCTTTCTTT.

This rearrangement joins TRBV28 to TRBJ1-5, with D unclear. V lost 5 bases and J 7 bases, leaving 18 bases between the germline ends. The CDR3 is made up of 15 amino acids. Per germline, CDR1 MDHEN and CDR2 SYDVKM. CDR3 amino acids: CASSPPLGDVQPQHF. The CDR3 DNA reads as TGTGCCAGCAGTCCCCCCCTGGGAGACGTCCAGCCCCAGCATTTT.

The genes are TRBV5-1 and TRBJ1-5; D uncertain. Trimming stripped 4 bases from V and 3 bases from J, with 5 bases between. Germline values: CDR1 SGHRS, CDR2 YFSETQ. The CDR3 has 12 residues. In DNA form, the CDR3 reads TGCGCCAGCAGCCTCTTCAATCAGCCCCAGCATTTT. The encoded protein is CASSLFNQPQHF.

V usage is TRBV30 and J usage is TRBJ2-7, with a weak D call TRBD1 (5 bases). Germline values: CDR1 GTSNPN, CDR2 SVGIG (reference sequence). This CDR3 region has 13 residues. The germline V and J ends were trimmed by 7 bases and 2 bases, with 15 bases remaining between them. The CDR3 sequence: CAYGREIPYEQYF. The CDR3 DNA is TGTGCCTATGGCAGGGAAATACCCTACGAGCAGTACTTC.

The chain recombines TRBV18 with TRBJ2-7; 9 nucleotides match TRBD1. Germline V CDR1 and CDR2: KGHSH, LQKENI. The CDR3 loop spans 14 amino acids. Unmatched junction bases numbered 7, after V lost 3 bases and J lost 7 bases. This CDR3 is CASSPGQGFREQYF. The CDR3 DNA reads as TGTGCCAGCTCACCTGGACAGGGGTTTCGAGAGCAGTACTTC. Together with reference TRBV18 and TRBJ2-7, the CDR3 gives the full variable domain: NAGVMQNPRHLVRRRGQEARLRCSPMKGHSHVYWYRQLPEEGLKFMVYLQKENIIDESGMPKERFSAEFPKEGPSILRIQQVVRGDSAAYFCASSPGQGFREQYFGPGTRLTVT.

The chain employs TRBV7-9 and TRBJ2-7; D is perhaps TRBD2 (7 bases). CDR1 and CDR2 from the germline V gene are SEHNR and FQNEAQ (reference sequence). The CDR3 contains 16 residues. V was pared by 0 bases and J by 1 base, with 13 bases between. The CDR3 sequence: CASSLARGGASYEQYF. The CDR3 bases are TGTGCCAGCAGCTTAGCTAGGGGGGGCGCGTCCTACGAGCAGTACTTC.

The chain is built from TRBV13 and TRBJ1-1; a weak D match, TRBD1 (5 bases). The ends were cut back, 5 bases at V and 0 bases at J, with 16 bases in the middle. Per the germline V gene, CDR1 is PRHDT and CDR2 is FYEKMQ (reference sequence). The CDR3 length is 16 residues. As DNA, the CDR3 is TGTGCCAGCAGCCCTATGGGGGGGGAGGTGAACACTGAAGCTTTCTTT. Amino acid sequence: CASSPMGGEVNTEAFF.

Concerning this clone: This CDR3 is missing its conserved last phenylalanine or tryptophan, likely due to a read error. The limits of the CDR3 on the DNA are not certain, so only TCRdb's listed CDR3 is given. V and J are TRBV6-5 and TRBJ1-1; the D call TRBD1 from the table was never checked on the DNA. The CDR3 length equals 11 residues, ends included. The germline V gene encodes CDR1 MNHEY and CDR2 SVGAGI. CDR3 sequence: CASGARDSLIL.

The chain is built from TRBV18 and TRBJ1-4; D unclear. This CDR3 region has 16 residues. The V end lost 3 bases, the J end lost 0 bases, and 11 bases lay between the germline ends. CDR1 is KGHSH, CDR2 LQKENI, per germline. The CDR3: CASSPAARATNEKLFF. The CDR3 nucleotides read TGTGCCAGCTCACCTGCGGCCCGAGCAACTAATGAAAAACTGTTTTTT.

V usage is TRBV2 and J usage is TRBJ1-1; D possibly corresponds to TRBD1 (5 bases). CDR1 is SNHLY, CDR2 FYNNEI, per germline. CDR3 length equals 15 residues. V shed 6 bases and J shed 1 base, with 15 bases lying between them. CDR3 bases: TGTGCCAGCAGGCCGTTTTGGGGGGGGAACACTGAAGCTTTCTTT. Protein sequence: CASRPFWGGNTEAFF.